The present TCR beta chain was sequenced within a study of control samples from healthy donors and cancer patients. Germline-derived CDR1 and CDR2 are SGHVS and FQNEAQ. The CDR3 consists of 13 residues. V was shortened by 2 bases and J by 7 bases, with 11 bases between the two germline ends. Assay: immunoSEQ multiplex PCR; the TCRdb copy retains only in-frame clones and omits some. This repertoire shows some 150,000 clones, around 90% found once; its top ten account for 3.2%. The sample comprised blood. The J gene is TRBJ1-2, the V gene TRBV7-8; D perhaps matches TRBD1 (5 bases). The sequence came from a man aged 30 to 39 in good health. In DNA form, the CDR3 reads TGTGCCAGCAGCTTATATGGGGGGTCTGGCTACACCTTC. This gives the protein CASSLYGGSGYTF.